This TCR beta chain is drawn from a study of T cell responses to AZD1222 COVID-19 vaccine. Across the study: Pooling was applied to second doses at about 4 or about 12 weeks.

Study-wide results and caveats: Baseline seropositivity occurred in only six AZD1222 recipients. Spike-specific TCR breadth and depth both grew after two AZD1222 doses. The sample set comprised mostly white British donors with more females, and clonal diversity was possibly underestimated.

Profiling relied on immunoSEQ multiplex PCR, and the TCRdb table lists in-frame clones only, not all of them. Among about 110,000 clones listed, 88% were seen once. This clone occurred a few times. No antigen is known for it. With 4 bases clipped from V and 0 bases from J, the junction kept 5 bases outside the gene matches. CDR1 SGDLS and CDR2 YYNGEE come from the germline V gene. The length of the CDR3 is 15 residues. The TCR was taken from an adult in good health. This specimen consisted of peripheral blood, obtained on day 0 of AZD1222 vaccination. The chain has TRBV9 and TRBJ1-1, with TRBD1 matching 8 bases. The CDR3: CASSKRGQVNTEAFF. In DNA, the CDR3 is TGTGCCAGCAGCAAGCGGGGACAGGTGAACACTGAAGCTTTCTTT.